This T cell receptor (beta chain) was retrieved from a study of blood T cell repertoires in COVID-19. For the study at large: COVID-19 samples collected from the United States, Italy and Spain covered acute and convalescent phases. The analysed material was cDNA or gDNA that came from T cells, B-cell-depleted T cells, or PBMCs.

CDR3 length: 14 residues. V was cut by 5 bases and J by 4 bases, with 12 bases left in between. Germline V lookup: CDR1 SGHTA, CDR2 FQGNSA. In the authors' workflow: Cell counts per sample came from amplifying reference gene primers. The data were produced by immunoSEQ multiplex PCR, yet TCRdb's version contains in-frame clones alone and is incomplete. V and J calls and clone size are given by that table; D and trimming were obtained from the DNA. This sample has approximately 91,000 clones; approximately 80% occur once, and the top ten carry approximately 10%. The receptor was isolated from an elderly woman with acute or convalescent COVID-19. This chain links TRBV7-2 with TRBJ1-3; D may be TRBD1 (6 bases). The specimen sequenced was peripheral blood. The CDR3 here is CASSRTAAGNTIYF. CDR3 DNA sequence: TGTGCCAGCAGCCGGACAGCGGCAGGAAACACCATATATTTT.